This TCR beta chain was identified in a study of blood T cell repertoires in COVID-19. As handled by the study authors: Estimation of nucleated cell counts was performed using reference gene primer amplification. Using immunoSEQ multiplex PCR, the repertoire was profiled, and TCRdb retains in-frame clones only, with some absent. The V and J calls and the clone size are those of that table, but D and trimming were determined from the DNA. The repertoire includes 250,000 or so clones, 85% to 90% of them detected once, and roughly 2.7% sits in the top ten. This CDR3 comprises 16 residues. CDR1 and CDR2 (germline): KGHSH, LQKENI. After removal of 3 bases from V and 4 bases from J, the junction contained 10 bases not matched to a gene. This clone has a single count.

Sequencing used peripheral blood. This sequence was found in a man aged 30-40 years with COVID-19, enrolled during active disease. This sequence joins TRBV18 and TRBJ1-2; TRBD1 matches at 8 bases. The CDR3 DNA follows: TGTGCCAGCTCACCCAACCGGACAGGGTTTAGCTATGGCTACACCTTC. Its translation is CASSPNRTGFSYGYTF.